The next 5 T cell receptor beta chains were all read from a single sample in a study of control samples from healthy donors and cancer patients. The data were produced by immunoSEQ multiplex PCR, yet TCRdb's version contains in-frame clones alone and is incomplete. The repertoire holds under 200,000 clones, around 94% seen once, with 13% to 15% in the top ten. Sequencing input: PBMCs. The receptor source for this set is a man aged 55 to 70 with colorectal cancer.

This clone was recorded only once. The chain combines TRBV10-3 with TRBJ2-5; tentative D call: TRBD2 (5 bases). The length of the CDR3 is 15 residues. CDR1 and CDR2 from the germline V gene are ENHRY and SYGVKD. V shed 5 bases and J shed 1 base, with 14 bases lying between them. CDR3 sequence (DNA): TGTGCCATCAGTAAAAAGAGGGATCCCCAAGAGACCCAGTACTTC. Translation gives CAISKKRDPQETQYF.

A single count supports this clone. V and J are TRBV6-5 and TRBJ2-1, with D perhaps matching TRBD2 (5 bases). The CDR3 contains 13 residues. Germline V gene lookup returns CDR1 MNHEY and CDR2 SVGAGI. The ends were cut back, 7 bases at V and 7 bases at J, with 14 bases in the middle. The CDR3 loop reads CASTTTNQNEQFF. The CDR3 DNA is TGTGCCAGCACCACGACTAATCAAAATGAGCAGTTCTTC.

Only one count was recorded for this clone. The chain has TRBV9 and TRBJ2-3, with a weak D call TRBD2 (7 bases). The V gene lost 1 base and the J gene lost 2 bases, with 17 bases spanning the gap. This CDR3 region has 17 residues. Germline CDR1 is SGDLS and CDR2 is YYNGEE. The CDR3 protein is CASSVQDGRGPTDTQYF. The CDR3 bases are TGTGCCAGCAGCGTACAGGACGGGCGGGGGCCCACAGATACGCAGTATTTT.

This clone was counted a single time. V gene TRBV5-4 combines with J gene TRBJ2-7; TRBD1 is a possible D gene (6 bases). Germline V CDR1 and CDR2: SGHNT, YYREEE (reference sequence). This CDR3 contains 13 residues. V was cut by 4 bases and J by 5 bases, with 13 bases left in between. The chain's CDR3 is CASSQYGTNEQYF. DNA for the CDR3: TGTGCCAGCAGCCAGTACGGGACAAACGAGCAGTACTTC. Combining the CDR3 with reference TRBV5-4 and TRBJ2-7 gives the whole variable domain ETGVTQSPTHLIKTRGQQVTLRCSSQSGHNTVSWYQQALGQGPQFIFQYYREEENGRGNFPPRFSGLQFPNYSSELNVNALELDDSALYLCASSQYGTNEQYFGPGTRLTVT.

The V gene is TRBV19, the J gene TRBJ1-1, with D perhaps matching TRBD1 (5 bases). Germline V gene sequence: CDR1 LNHDA, CDR2 SQIVND (reference sequence). The CDR3 consists of 13 residues. V was cut by 7 bases and J by 7 bases, with 16 bases left in between. This chain's CDR3 is CASTLGEGIEAFF. As DNA, the CDR3 is TGTGCCAGTACCCTGGGGGAGGGGATTGAAGCTTTCTTT.